This T cell receptor beta chain is drawn from a study of beta chain features in type 1 diabetes. Study-wide background: All of the samples together had roughly 110 million sorted cells examined. Regarding the study as a whole: In the patient group, naive, central memory and Treg TCRB repertoires seemed more alike than in the healthy donor group.

The sample holds a few counts of this clone. Its antigen is not known. The V end lost 5 bases, the J end lost 8 bases, and 10 bases lay between the germline ends. This CDR3 region has 11 residues. Germline V gene sequence: CDR1 GTSNPN, CDR2 SVGIG (reference sequence). cDNA synthesis used the whole RNA isolate, giving expressed TCRB sequences. Only in-frame clones appear in the TCRdb table, and some are missing; sequencing was by immunoSEQ multiplex PCR. The sample records some 410,000 clones, about an eighth being singletons. The receptor's source is a woman between 18 and 29 years old in good health. The rearrangement links TRBV30 to TRBJ2-1, with D perhaps matching TRBD1 or TRBD2 (5 bases each). Source material: naive CD4+ T cells from blood. For the CDR3, the DNA is TGTGCCTGGGGCAGGGAGCATGAGCAGTTCTTC. Translation: CAWGREHEQFF.